Listed here are 30 T cell receptor beta chains from one sample, sequenced in a study of shared clonotypes between healthy human individuals. Using immunoSEQ multiplex PCR, the repertoire was profiled, and TCRdb retains in-frame clones only, with some absent. The data contain about 1.5 million clones, around 97% of them seen just once; the ten biggest clones take up approximately 1.2%. The sequenced material came from naive CD4+ T cells sorted from blood. Subset described: CD45RA+ positively selected. These receptors all come from a man in his thirties or forties in good health.

This chain connects TRBV4-1 to TRBJ2-1; TRBD2 is a possible D gene (5 bases). Germline V lookup: CDR1 MGHRA, CDR2 YSYEKL. CDR3 length: 15 amino acids. V was shortened by 4 bases and J by 7 bases, with 17 bases between the two germline ends. The CDR3 DNA is TGCGCCAGCAGCCCCCCCGGGGATCGACGAAATGAGCAGTTCTTC. Translating gives CASSPPGDRRNEQFF.

Turning to this clone: Other DNA variants within this sample encode the same CDR3. The rearrangement joins TRBV28 to TRBJ2-7; TRBD1 matches 9 bases. CDR1 and CDR2 from the germline V gene are MDHEN and SYDVKM. This CDR3 region has 15 residues. The J segment lost 2 bases and the V segment lost 3 bases, leaving 5 bases of the junction unmatched. The CDR3 DNA sequence: TGTGCCAGCAGTTTGACGGGACAGGGAGCCTACGAGCAGTACTTC. As protein: CASSLTGQGAYEQYF.

The chain joins TRBV15 to TRBJ2-3; 8 nucleotides line up with TRBD1. The CDR3 sequence is 13 residues long. V trimming: 8 bases; J trimming: 6 bases; junction bases outside the gene matches: 7. From germline, CDR1 is LNHNV and CDR2 YYDKDF (reference sequence). The CDR3 nucleotides are TGTGCCACCCTGGGGACAGGAGCCGATACGCAGTATTTT. Amino acids: CATLGTGADTQYF.

This rearrangement joins TRBV7-9 to TRBJ2-3, with TRBD2 matching 11 bases. The CDR3 covers 16 residues. Germline lookup yields CDR1 SEHNR and CDR2 FQNEAQ (reference sequence). The J segment lost 1 base and the V segment lost 5 bases, leaving 5 bases of the junction unmatched. CDR3 sequence reads: CASSPPGLAGTDTQYF. CDR3 in DNA: TGTGCCAGCAGCCCCCCGGGACTAGCGGGCACAGATACGCAGTATTTT. Based on the CDR3 plus reference TRBV7-9 and TRBJ2-3, the full variable domain is DTGVSQNPRHKITKRGQNVTFRCDPISEHNRLYWYRQTLGQGPEFLTYFQNEAQLEKSRLLSDRFSAERPKGSFSTLEIQRTEQGDSAMYLCASSPPGLAGTDTQYFGPGTRLTVL.

Concerning this clone itself: Other nucleotide sequences from this sample produce the same CDR3. This chain connects TRBV5-1 to TRBJ1-3; possible D gene TRBD1, 5 bases. The CDR3 is made up of 13 amino acids. CDR1 and CDR2 from the germline V gene are SGHRS and YFSETQ. Trimming shortened V by 4 bases and J by 4 bases, and 9 bases separated the two germline ends. DNA of the CDR3: TGCGCCAGCAGCCTAGGGGCGGGAAACACCATATATTTT. Protein: CASSLGAGNTIYF. The full variable domain, in which reference TRBV5-1 and TRBJ1-3 provide the parts outside the CDR3, is KAGVTQTPRYLIKTRGQQVTLSCSPISGHRSVSWYQQTPGQGLQFLFEYFSETQRNKGNFPGRFSGRQFSNSRSEMNVSTLELGDSALYLCASSLGAGNTIYFGEGSWLTVV.

The gene calls are TRBV29-1 and TRBJ1-1; possibly TRBD1 for D (5 bases). The ends were cut back, 6 bases at V and 4 bases at J, with 21 bases in the middle. CDR1 is SQVTM, CDR2 ANQGSEA, per germline. The CDR3 is 15 residues long. CDR3 nucleotide sequence: TGCAGCGTCCTCCTTCTCACGGGGGTCGTCACTGAAGCTTTCTTT. It specifies CSVLLLTGVVTEAFF.

The V call is TRBV19, the J call TRBJ2-1; D is possibly TRBD1 (6 bases). Germline V gene data show CDR1 as LNHDA and CDR2 as SQIVND (reference sequence). This CDR3 has 16 residues. Trimming removed 5 bases at V and 3 bases at J, with 17 bases between. The CDR3 region is CASSPRGARYYNEQFF. In nucleotides, the CDR3 is TGTGCCAGTAGTCCCAGGGGAGCGCGATACTACAATGAGCAGTTCTTC.

J is TRBJ2-3 and V is TRBV2, with 10 bases identical to TRBD2. The germline gives CDR1 SNHLY, CDR2 FYNNEI. The CDR3 is made up of 15 amino acids. Losses at the gene ends were 1 base for V and 4 bases for J; bases not matched to a gene: 2. The CDR3 here is CASSEGAGGPDTQYF. Here the CDR3 DNA reads TGTGCCAGCAGTGAAGGAGCGGGAGGGCCAGATACGCAGTATTTT.

The CDR3 DNA reads as TGTGCCAGCAGCTTAGGGTGGGCCAGGGGGCGGAATCAGCCCCAGCATTTT. Amino acid sequence: CASSLGWARGRNQPQHF. This sequence joins TRBV7-6 and TRBJ1-5; 8 bases map to TRBD1. The CDR3 consists of 17 residues. Germline-derived CDR1 and CDR2 are SGHVS and FNYEAQ. The J segment lost 4 bases and the V segment lost 1 base, leaving 9 bases of the junction unmatched.

This chain uses TRBV18 with TRBJ1-2, with a tentative D call TRBD1 (6 bases). The germline V and J ends were trimmed by 5 bases and 3 bases, with 13 bases remaining between them. CDR1 and CDR2 from the germline V gene are KGHSH and LQKENI. This CDR3 contains 14 residues. Here the CDR3 DNA reads TGTGCCAGCTCAGCACAGGGCTTTGACTATGGCTACACCTTC. Its protein product is CASSAQGFDYGYTF.

This chain uses TRBV7-2 with TRBJ2-2; tentatively, D is TRBD2 (6 bases). The CDR3 covers 13 residues. Germline lookup yields CDR1 SGHTA and CDR2 FQGNSA. V lost 1 base and J lost 9, with 9 bases in between. CDR3 nucleotides: TGTGCCAGCAGCTTAGGTAGCGGTAGGGAGCTGTTTTTT. Translated: CASSLGSGRELFF.

The chain carries TRBV7-9 and TRBJ2-1, with a possible D match to TRBD2 (6 bases). The V and J ends lost 5 bases and 0 bases respectively, with 11 bases between them. This CDR3 contains 15 residues. Germline V CDR1 and CDR2: SEHNR, FQNEAQ (reference sequence). DNA for the CDR3: TGTGCCAGCAGCGCTAGCGTGAGCTCCTACAATGAGCAGTTCTTC. It yields the protein CASSASVSSYNEQFF.

The chain links TRBV5-5 to TRBJ2-7; D is unresolved. CDR1 and CDR2 (germline): SGHKS, YYEKEE (reference sequence). The CDR3 totals 14 residues. V was trimmed by 0 bases and J by 2 bases, leaving 9 bases between them. The CDR3 coding sequence is TGTGCCAGCAGCTTGGTGGTGATCCCCTACGAGCAGTACTTC. Its translation is CASSLVVIPYEQYF.

V usage is TRBV10-2 and J usage is TRBJ1-4; 7 bases match TRBD1. J was trimmed by 0 bases and V by 9 bases; bases with no gene match: 10. Germline V gene sequence: CDR1 WSHSY, CDR2 SAAADI. The CDR3 consists of 16 residues. CDR3 protein: CASRKEGASTNEKLFF. The CDR3 nucleotides are TGCGCCAGTAGGAAGGAGGGGGCATCAACTAATGAAAAACTGTTTTTT.

This rearrangement joins TRBV7-8 to TRBJ2-3; possibly TRBD2 for D (6 bases). Germline V gives CDR1 SGHVS, CDR2 FQNEAQ. The CDR3 extends over 14 amino acids. The ends were cut back, 7 bases at V and 1 base at J, with 12 bases in the middle. CDR3 sequence: CASIWRDGTDTQYF. As DNA, the CDR3 is TGTGCCAGCATCTGGCGGGATGGCACAGATACGCAGTATTTT.

This clone was observed once. Here the CDR3 reads CASSVVSRSDTQYF. CDR3 DNA sequence: TGTGCCAGCAGCGTCGTGTCTCGTTCAGATACGCAGTATTTT. The genes are TRBV9 and TRBJ2-3; no firm D call. This CDR3 is 14 amino acids long. Germline CDR1 is SGDLS and CDR2 is YYNGEE. Trimming took off 2 bases at V and 4 bases at J, with 11 bases between the two ends.

The chain combines TRBV5-6 with TRBJ1-2; D remains unclear. Germline CDR1 and CDR2: SGHDT and YYEEEE. The CDR3 spans 13 residues. The V end was cut by 4 bases, the J end by 9 bases, with 16 bases between. CDR3 DNA sequence: TGTGCCAGCAGCATTATTCGGGCGGTCAGCTACACCTTC. Translated, it gives CASSIIRAVSYTF. Full variable domain (remainder filled in from reference TRBV5-6 and TRBJ1-2): DAGVTQSPTHLIKTRGQQVTLRCSPKSGHDTVSWYQQALGQGPQFIFQYYEEEERQRGNFPDRFSGHQFPNYSSELNVNALLLGDSALYLCASSIIRAVSYTFGSGTRLTVV.

Concerning this clone itself: Other nucleotide sequences from this sample produce the same CDR3. The chain couples TRBV5-1 to TRBJ2-3; TRBD1 matches at 7 bases. The V and J ends lost 7 bases and 0 bases, in that order; junction bases with no gene match: 8. The germline gives CDR1 SGHRS, CDR2 YFSETQ. This CDR3 is built from 15 residues. The CDR3: CASSRDRPSTDTQYF. CDR3 DNA sequence: TGCGCCAGCTCCCGGGACAGACCTAGCACAGATACGCAGTATTTT.

V is TRBV5-1 and J is TRBJ2-5; TRBD2 matches 8 bases. The V gene end was trimmed by 4 bases and the J gene end by 5 bases; junction bases not matched to a gene: 7. This CDR3 region has 14 residues. CDR1 is SGHRS and CDR2 is YFSETQ in the germline V gene. CDR3 nucleotides: TGCGCCAGCAGCCGGGGCGGGGGGTTGGAGACCCAGTACTTC. Its translation is CASSRGGGLETQYF.

This clone came up once. The chain is built from TRBV19 and TRBJ2-7; a weak D match, TRBD1 (5 bases). Germline V lookup: CDR1 LNHDA, CDR2 SQIVND (reference sequence). This CDR3 has 12 amino acids. V was shortened by 4 bases and J by 9 bases, with 13 bases between the two germline ends. Written as DNA, the CDR3 is TGTGCCAGTAGTACTACAGGTCCTCGGCAGTACTTC. Translation gives CASSTTGPRQYF.

V gene TRBV13 combines with J gene TRBJ2-1; tentative D call: TRBD1 (6 bases). This CDR3 is built from 16 residues. Trimming pared 5 bases from V and 6 bases from J, leaving 20 bases between. Germline CDR1 is PRHDT and CDR2 is FYEKMQ (reference sequence). CDR3 in amino acids: CASSGPGAGKINEQFF. Here the CDR3 DNA reads TGTGCCAGCAGCGGACCAGGGGCAGGGAAAATCAATGAGCAGTTCTTC.

This clone was counted between two and nine times. Other DNA sequences in the same sample also yield this CDR3. The chain employs TRBV9 and TRBJ1-5; D is ambiguous. CDR1 and CDR2 (germline): SGDLS, YYNGEE. This CDR3 has 13 residues. V lost 1 base and J lost 0, with 2 bases in between. CDR3 loop: CASSVSSNQPQHF. Written as DNA, the CDR3 is TGTGCCAGCAGCGTAAGTAGCAATCAGCCCCAGCATTTT.

The chain recombines TRBV29-1 with TRBJ2-7, with D perhaps assigned TRBD1 or TRBD2 (6 bases each). V was shortened by 1 base and J by 4 bases, with 17 bases between the two germline ends. Germline V gene lookup returns CDR1 SQVTM and CDR2 ANQGSEA. There are 15 residues in the CDR3. The CDR3 region has the DNA TGCAGCGTTGAAGGAGGGGGGCACACAGAGTACGAGCAGTACTTC. Translation gives CSVEGGGHTEYEQYF.

This clone has only one observation. The chain employs TRBV7-9 and TRBJ1-1, with D maybe TRBD1 (5 bases). Germline V CDR1 and CDR2: SEHNR, FQNEAQ (reference sequence). The V and J ends lost 5 bases and 5 bases respectively, with 15 bases between them. There are 14 residues in the CDR3. The CDR3 spells CASSIRQIRTEAFF. As DNA, the CDR3 is TGTGCCAGCAGCATACGACAGATAAGGACTGAAGCTTTCTTT.

V and J are TRBV28 and TRBJ2-7; TRBD2 aligns across 10 bases. The germline gives CDR1 MDHEN, CDR2 SYDVKM. After removal of 5 bases from V and 2 bases from J, the junction contained 6 bases not matched to a gene. The CDR3 has 15 residues. CDR3 sequence reads: CASSAWTSGTYEQYF. CDR3 nucleotides: TGTGCCAGCAGTGCTTGGACTAGCGGTACCTACGAGCAGTACTTC.

The J gene is TRBJ2-7, the V gene TRBV2; a possible D gene is TRBD2 (6 bases). V dropped 4 bases and J dropped 4 bases, with 11 bases sitting between them. Germline assignment: CDR1 SNHLY and CDR2 FYNNEI. This CDR3 is 13 amino acids long. CDR3 region: CASSAGVYYEQYF. The CDR3 nucleotides read TGTGCCAGCAGTGCGGGAGTATATTACGAGCAGTACTTC.

The V and J genes are TRBV19 and TRBJ1-4, with D maybe TRBD1 (6 bases). The V gene's germline CDR1 is LNHDA and CDR2 SQIVND (reference sequence). With 1 base removed from V and 3 bases from J, the gap between germline ends came to 9 bases. The CDR3 length is 15 residues. For the CDR3, the DNA is TGTGCCAGTAGTATAGCGGGACACGCTAATGAAAAACTGTTTTTT. This sequence encodes CASSIAGHANEKLFF.

V is TRBV6-1 and J is TRBJ2-7; a weak D match, TRBD2 (5 bases). V shed 4 bases and J shed 2 bases, with 9 bases lying between them. This CDR3 region has 13 residues. CDR1 and CDR2 from the germline V gene are MNHNS and SASEGT. CDR3 sequence: CASSASLAYEQYF. CDR3 DNA: TGTGCCAGCAGTGCTTCACTAGCCTACGAGCAGTACTTC.

This chain connects TRBV15 to TRBJ1-5; possible D gene TRBD1, 6 bases. Deletions cut 4 bases from V and 7 bases from J, with 14 bases between. CDR3 length: 14 amino acids. Germline assignment: CDR1 LNHNV and CDR2 YYDKDF (reference sequence). The CDR3 nucleotides read TGTGCCACCAGCACCCCGGAGGGGGGACAGCCCCAGCATTTT. This encodes CATSTPEGGQPQHF.

CDR3 DNA: TGTGCCAGCAGCTTAAACAGGGGGACAGATACGCAGTATTTT. Its protein is CASSLNRGTDTQYF. The V gene is TRBV7-9, the J gene TRBJ2-3; 8 positions agree with TRBD1. Germline trimming cut 2 bases from V and 3 bases from J; bases unmatched to any gene: 1. The CDR3 sequence is 14 residues long. From germline, CDR1 is SEHNR and CDR2 FQNEAQ (reference sequence).